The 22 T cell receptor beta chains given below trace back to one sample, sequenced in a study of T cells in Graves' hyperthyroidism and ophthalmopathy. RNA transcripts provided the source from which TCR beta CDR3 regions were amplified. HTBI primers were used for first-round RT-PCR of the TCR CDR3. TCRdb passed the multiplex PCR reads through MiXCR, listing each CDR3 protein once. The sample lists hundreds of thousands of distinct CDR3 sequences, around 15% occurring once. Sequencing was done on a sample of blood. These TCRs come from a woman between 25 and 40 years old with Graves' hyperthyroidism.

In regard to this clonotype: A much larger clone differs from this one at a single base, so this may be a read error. Written as DNA, the CDR3 is TGTGCCAGCAGCCCTAGCGGGAGGGCCTATGAGCAGTTCTTC. Encoded protein: CASSPSGRAYEQFF. This chain uses TRBV6-1 with TRBJ2-1; TRBD2 agrees at 12 bases. Germline lookup yields CDR1 MNHNS and CDR2 SASEGT. The J segment lost 8 bases and the V segment lost 6 bases, leaving 5 bases of the junction unmatched. This CDR3 contains 14 residues.

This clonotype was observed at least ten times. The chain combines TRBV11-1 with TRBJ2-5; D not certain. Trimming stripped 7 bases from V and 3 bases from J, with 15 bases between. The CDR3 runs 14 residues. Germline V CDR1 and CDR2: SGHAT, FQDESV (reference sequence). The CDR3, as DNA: TGTGCCAGCAACGCACTCGGACGGGAAGAGACCCAGTACTTC. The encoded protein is CASNALGREETQYF.

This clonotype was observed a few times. CDR3 nucleotide sequence: TGTGCCAGCAGAACCCTTACCGGGGAGCTGTTTTTT. As protein: CASRTLTGELFF. The rearrangement links TRBV7-2 to TRBJ2-2; D not resolved. The CDR3 is made up of 12 amino acids. The ends were cut back, 6 bases at V and 5 bases at J, with 7 bases in the middle. Germline V lookup: CDR1 SGHTA, CDR2 FQGNSA. Full variable domain (remainder filled in from reference TRBV7-2 and TRBJ2-2): GAGVSQSPSNKVTEKGKDVELRCDPISGHTALYWYRQSLGQGLEFLIYFQGNSAPDKSGLPSDRFSAERTGGSVSTLTIQRTQQEDSAVYLCASRTLTGELFFGEGSRLTVL.

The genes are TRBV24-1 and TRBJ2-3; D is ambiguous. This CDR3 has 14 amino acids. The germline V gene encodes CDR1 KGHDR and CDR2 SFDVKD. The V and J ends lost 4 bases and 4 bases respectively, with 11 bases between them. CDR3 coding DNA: TGTGCCACCAGTGAACACGGTCGGGCAGATACGCAGTATTTT. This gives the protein CATSEHGRADTQYF.

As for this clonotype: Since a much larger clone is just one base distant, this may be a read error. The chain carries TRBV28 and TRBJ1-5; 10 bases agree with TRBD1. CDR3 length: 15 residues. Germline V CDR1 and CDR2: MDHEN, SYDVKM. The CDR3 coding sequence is TGTGCCGGCAGTTCTGACAGGGGGCGAAATCAGCCCCAGCATTTT. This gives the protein CAGSSDRGRNQPQHF.

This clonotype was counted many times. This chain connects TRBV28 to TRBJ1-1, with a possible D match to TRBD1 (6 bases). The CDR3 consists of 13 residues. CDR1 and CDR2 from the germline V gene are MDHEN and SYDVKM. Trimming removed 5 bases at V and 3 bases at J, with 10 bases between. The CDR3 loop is CASSPGDYTEAFF. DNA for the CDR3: TGTGCCAGCAGTCCAGGGGATTACACTGAAGCTTTCTTT. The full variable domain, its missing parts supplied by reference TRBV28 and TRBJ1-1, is DVKVTQSSRYLVKRTGEKVFLECVQDMDHENMFWYRQDPGLGLRLIYFSYDVKMKEKGDIPEGYSVSREKKERFSLILESASTNQTSMYLCASSPGDYTEAFFGQGTRLTVV.

The CDR3 DNA reads TGTGCCAGCAGTGAGTTGGGAAAGCGGGAGTACGACAATGAGCAGTTCTTC. Translating it yields CASSELGKREYDNEQFF. The chain uses TRBV2 and TRBJ2-1, with 8 nucleotides matching TRBD2. J lost 5 bases, V lost 3 bases, and 12 bases had no gene match. CDR3 length equals 17 residues. Germline V CDR1 and CDR2: SNHLY, FYNNEI.

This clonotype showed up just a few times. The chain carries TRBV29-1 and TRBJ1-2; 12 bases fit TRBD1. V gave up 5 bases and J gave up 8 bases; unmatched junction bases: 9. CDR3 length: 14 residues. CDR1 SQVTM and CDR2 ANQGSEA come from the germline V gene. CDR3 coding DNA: TGCAGCGTTCAAATTAGGGGACAGGGGGCCGGCTACACCTTC. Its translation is CSVQIRGQGAGYTF.

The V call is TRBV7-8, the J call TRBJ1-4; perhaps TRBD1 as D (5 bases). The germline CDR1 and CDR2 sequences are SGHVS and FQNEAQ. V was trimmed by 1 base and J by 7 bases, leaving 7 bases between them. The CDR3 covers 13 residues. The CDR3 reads CASSLGGIEKLFF. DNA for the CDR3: TGTGCCAGCAGCTTAGGGGGGATTGAAAAACTGTTTTTT.

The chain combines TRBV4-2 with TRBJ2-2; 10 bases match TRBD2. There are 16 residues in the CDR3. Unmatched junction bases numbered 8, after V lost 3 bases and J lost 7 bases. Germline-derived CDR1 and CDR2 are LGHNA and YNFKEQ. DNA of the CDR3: TGTGCCAGCAGCCAGCAAGCGGGAGGGATCGTCGGGGAGCTGTTTTTT. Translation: CASSQQAGGIVGELFF.

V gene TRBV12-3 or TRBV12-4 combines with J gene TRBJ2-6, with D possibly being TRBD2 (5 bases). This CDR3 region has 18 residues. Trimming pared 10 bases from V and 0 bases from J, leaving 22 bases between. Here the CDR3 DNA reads TGTGCCAACACCAGCCCCTCGGGATCTACCTCTGGGGCCAACGTCCTGACTTTC. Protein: CANTSPSGSTSGANVLTF.

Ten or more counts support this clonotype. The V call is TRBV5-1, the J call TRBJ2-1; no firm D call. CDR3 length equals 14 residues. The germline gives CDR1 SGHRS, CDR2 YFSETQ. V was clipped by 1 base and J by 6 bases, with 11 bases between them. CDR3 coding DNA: TGCGCCAGCAGCTTGTCCAGTGACACCAATGAGCAGTTCTTC. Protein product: CASSLSSDTNEQFF.

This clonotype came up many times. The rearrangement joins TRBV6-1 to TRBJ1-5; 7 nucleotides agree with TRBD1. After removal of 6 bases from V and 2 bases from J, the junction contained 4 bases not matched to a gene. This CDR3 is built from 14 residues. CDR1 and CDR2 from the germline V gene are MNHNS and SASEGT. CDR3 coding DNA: TGTGCCAGCAGCCAGGGACAGCGCAATCAGCCCCAGCATTTT. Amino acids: CASSQGQRNQPQHF.

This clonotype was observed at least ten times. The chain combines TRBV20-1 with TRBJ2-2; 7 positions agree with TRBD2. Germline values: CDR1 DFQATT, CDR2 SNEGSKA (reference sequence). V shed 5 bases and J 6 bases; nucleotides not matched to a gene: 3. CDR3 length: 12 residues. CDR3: CSALTSPGELFF. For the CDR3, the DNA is TGCAGTGCTCTGACTAGCCCCGGGGAGCTGTTTTTT.

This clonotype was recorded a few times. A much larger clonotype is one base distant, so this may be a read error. The CDR3 nucleotides are TGTGCCAGCAGCCAAGATCTGGGAGATACGCAGTATTTT. As protein: CASSQDLGDTQYF. The chain employs TRBV4-2 and TRBJ2-3; D unresolved. CDR1 is LGHNA, CDR2 YNFKEQ, per germline. The length of the CDR3 is 13 residues. Deletions cut 0 bases from V and 5 bases from J, with 6 bases between.

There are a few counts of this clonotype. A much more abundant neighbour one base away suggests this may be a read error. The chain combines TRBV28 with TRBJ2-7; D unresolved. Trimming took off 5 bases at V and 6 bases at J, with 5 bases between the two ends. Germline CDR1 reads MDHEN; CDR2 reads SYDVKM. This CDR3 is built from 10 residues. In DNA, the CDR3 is TGTGCCAGCAGTGTTATCGAGCAGTACTTC. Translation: CASSVIEQYF.

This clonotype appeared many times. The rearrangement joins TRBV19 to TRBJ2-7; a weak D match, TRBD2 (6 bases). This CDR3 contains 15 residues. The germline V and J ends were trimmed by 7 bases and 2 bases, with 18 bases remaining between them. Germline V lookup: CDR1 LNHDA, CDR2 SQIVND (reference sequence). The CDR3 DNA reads TGTGCCAGTAAGTTTAGCGGATTAGAGACCTACGAGCAGTACTTC. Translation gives CASKFSGLETYEQYF.

Here the CDR3 reads CASSQDPAGETGELFF. The CDR3, as DNA: TGTGCCAGCAGCCAAGATCCAGCGGGAGAAACCGGGGAGCTGTTTTTT. The chain is built from TRBV3-1 and TRBJ2-2; 8 bases agree with TRBD2. Germline CDR1 reads LGHDT; CDR2 reads YNNKEL (reference sequence). The J segment lost 5 bases and the V segment lost 0 bases, leaving 5 bases of the junction unmatched. The CDR3 totals 16 residues.

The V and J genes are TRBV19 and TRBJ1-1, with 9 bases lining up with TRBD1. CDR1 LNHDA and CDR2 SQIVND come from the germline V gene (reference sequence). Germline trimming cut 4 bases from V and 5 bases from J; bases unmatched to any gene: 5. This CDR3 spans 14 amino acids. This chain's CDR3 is CASSRGQGFTEAFF. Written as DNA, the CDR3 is TGTGCCAGTAGTAGGGGACAGGGATTTACTGAAGCTTTCTTT.

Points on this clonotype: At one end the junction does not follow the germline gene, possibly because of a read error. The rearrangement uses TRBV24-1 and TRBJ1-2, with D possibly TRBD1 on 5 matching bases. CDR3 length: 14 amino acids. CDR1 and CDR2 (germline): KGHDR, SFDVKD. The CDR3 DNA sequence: TGTGCCACCAGTGAACCGGGACGGAACTATGACTACACCTTC. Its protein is CATSEPGRNYDYTF.

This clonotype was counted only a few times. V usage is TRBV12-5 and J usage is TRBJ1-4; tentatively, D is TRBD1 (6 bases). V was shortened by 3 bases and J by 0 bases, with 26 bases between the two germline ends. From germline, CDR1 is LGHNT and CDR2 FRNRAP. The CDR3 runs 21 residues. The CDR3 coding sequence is TGTGCTAGTGGTTTAAATAGGGGGGGGGCGCCCGGATTTGCAACTAATGAAAAACTGTTTTTT. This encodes CASGLNRGGAPGFATNEKLFF.

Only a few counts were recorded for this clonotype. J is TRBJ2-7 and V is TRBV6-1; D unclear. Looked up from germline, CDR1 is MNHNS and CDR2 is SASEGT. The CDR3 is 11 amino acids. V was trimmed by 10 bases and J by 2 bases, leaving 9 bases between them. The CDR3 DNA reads TGTGCCACTACCCAAGCCTACGAGCAGTACTTC. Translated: CATTQAYEQYF.